Reported below is one T cell receptor (beta chain). What it binds is not known. Sorting defined conventional CD4 T cells as CD4+CD127+. The CDR3 is 16 residues long. CDR1 is SGHTA, CDR2 FQGNSA, per germline. V lost 1 base and J lost 7, with 17 bases in between. The sample originates from a study of B cell selection in AIRE deficiency. This table comes from immunoSEQ multiplex PCR, and its TCRdb copy is limited to in-frame clones, with some not included. The repertoire has under 25,000 clones, around 97% of them found once; the top ten carry 0.3%. Points from the study as a whole: About 33% of healthy-donor shared Treg TCRbeta sequences appeared in patient Tconv cells.

The genes are TRBV7-2 and TRBJ2-1, with D maybe TRBD2 (6 bases). Sequences were obtained from conventional CD4+ T cells sorted from PBMCs. The TCR comes from a human donor with AIRE deficiency. The CDR3 sequence is CASSLDVITSKNEQFF. CDR3 nucleotides: TGTGCCAGCAGCTTAGATGTGATAACTAGCAAGAATGAGCAGTTCTTC.